The 32 T cell receptor beta chains below were found in one sample sequenced in a study of shared clonotypes between healthy human individuals (dated by TCRdb to the early 2020s). The library was obtained by the immunoSEQ multiplex PCR assay. The source is immuneACCESS, and TCRdb retained only in-frame sequences with V and J called. Part of the clones is not carried over; for the studies checked, unresolved V genes explain less than half of this, and the remainder is unexplained. The sample table lists 520,000 or so clones, around 79% of them with a count of one. The ten biggest clones cover over 10% of the sample. The sequenced material came from PBMCs. The receptors originated from a middle-aged woman in good health. Some clones in this sample may be carry-over from other donors' samples.

J is TRBJ1-3 and V is TRBV5-1; D is ambiguous. Germline assignment: CDR1 SGHRS and CDR2 YFSETQ. Trimming pared 3 bases from V and 4 bases from J, leaving 14 bases between. This CDR3 is 15 amino acids long. Here the CDR3 DNA reads TGCGCCAGCAGCTCTGGGCCCACCGCCGGAAACACCATATATTTT. Its translation is CASSSGPTAGNTIYF.

The gene calls are TRBV28 and TRBJ2-2, with a weak D call TRBD2 (7 bases). The ends were cut back, 7 bases at V and 3 bases at J, with 12 bases in the middle. Looked up from germline, CDR1 is MDHEN and CDR2 is SYDVKM. This CDR3 comprises 14 residues. CDR3 nucleotide sequence: TGTGCCAGCAAGCTAGGGGGGGACACCGGGGAGCTGTTTTTT. It codes for CASKLGGDTGELFF.

In the case of this clone: This sample also contains other DNA sequences that code for the same CDR3. The J gene is TRBJ1-5, the V gene TRBV27; D is unclear. The CDR3 contains 13 residues. CDR1 is MNHEY, CDR2 SMNVEV, per germline (reference sequence). V dropped 6 bases and J dropped 0 bases, with 6 bases sitting between them. The CDR3, as DNA: TGTGCCAGCAGCCGGAATAGCAATCAGCCCCAGCATTTT. As protein: CASSRNSNQPQHF.

This clone was picked up a small number of times. The chain has TRBV10-1 and TRBJ2-2, with 15 bases identical to TRBD2. The length of the CDR3 is 18 residues. Looked up from germline, CDR1 is WNHNN and CDR2 is SYGVQD (reference sequence). V was clipped by 7 bases and J by 3 bases; unmatched bases: 9. The CDR3 spells CASIRGLAGGGDTGELFF. The CDR3 nucleotides read TGCGCCAGCATTAGAGGACTAGCGGGAGGGGGGGACACCGGGGAGCTGTTTTTT.

The chain couples TRBV2 to TRBJ1-4, with TRBD1 matching 8 bases. Germline loops: CDR1 SNHLY, CDR2 FYNNEI. The ends lost 6 bases at V and 8 bases at J; junction bases unmatched: 8. The CDR3 consists of 14 residues. CDR3 coding DNA: TGTGCCAGCAGAGAGCAGGGGGCGTGGGAAAAACTGTTTTTT. This codes for CASREQGAWEKLFF.

The V and J genes are TRBV6-5 and TRBJ2-7; TRBD1 agrees at 7 bases. Germline CDR1 reads MNHEY; CDR2 reads SVGAGI. This CDR3 has 13 residues. Trimming removed 4 bases from V and 3 bases from J; junction bases left unmatched: 3. CDR3 sequence reads: CASSFRQGYEQYF. The CDR3 coding sequence is TGTGCCAGCAGTTTTAGACAGGGCTACGAGCAGTACTTC.

The V and J genes are TRBV19 and TRBJ1-2; 8 nucleotides align to TRBD1. Germline lookup yields CDR1 LNHDA and CDR2 SQIVND (reference sequence). CDR3 length: 16 residues. Trimming took 5 bases from V and 2 from J; bases not matched to a gene: 10. As DNA, the CDR3 is TGTGCCAGTAGTTCTTGGGGACAGGATTTAAACTATGGCTACACCTTC. Translated, it gives CASSSWGQDLNYGYTF. Based on the CDR3 plus reference TRBV19 and TRBJ1-2, the full variable domain is DGGITQSPKYLFRKEGQNVTLSCEQNLNHDAMYWYRQDPGQGLRLIYYSQIVNDFQKGDIAEGYSVSREKKESFPLTVTSAQKNPTAFYLCASSSWGQDLNYGYTFGSGTRLTVV.

This clone was detected a few times. V gene TRBV2 combines with J gene TRBJ1-1; D is undetermined. CDR3 size: 13 residues. Germline V gene sequence: CDR1 SNHLY, CDR2 FYNNEI. Trimming stripped 1 base from V and 8 bases from J, with 11 bases between. The CDR3 here is CASSEGGRAEAFF. DNA of the CDR3: TGTGCCAGCAGTGAAGGAGGGAGGGCCGAAGCTTTCTTT.

The CDR3 bases are TGTGCCAGCAGCTTAGCCTCGGGGGAGGTGCAGTTCTTC. It codes for CASSLASGEVQFF. V and J are TRBV7-2 and TRBJ2-1, with D possibly being TRBD2 (6 bases). The CDR3 is made up of 13 amino acids. Trimming left V 0 bases short and J 12 bases short, with 12 bases between. Germline V gene lookup returns CDR1 SGHTA and CDR2 FQGNSA. Filled out from reference TRBV7-2 and TRBJ2-1, the complete variable domain reads GAGVSQSPSNKVTEKGKDVELRCDPISGHTALYWYRQSLGQGLEFLIYFQGNSAPDKSGLPSDRFSAERTGGSVSTLTIQRTQQEDSAVYLCASSLASGEVQFFGPGTRLTVL.

This clone has just a few counts. This chain connects TRBV11-2 to TRBJ2-7; 11 nucleotides line up with TRBD2. CDR3 length equals 15 residues. Germline V lookup: CDR1 SGHAT, CDR2 FQNNGV. Trimming at V came to 6 bases and at J to 6 bases, leaving 10 bases not matched to a gene. This CDR3 is CASRLSGRARSEQYF. The CDR3 DNA follows: TGTGCCAGCAGACTTAGCGGGAGGGCCCGTAGCGAGCAGTACTTC.

This chain connects TRBV5-1 to TRBJ2-1; TRBD2 is a possible D gene (5 bases). V lost 3 bases, J lost 7 bases, and 14 bases lay in between. The CDR3 is 14 amino acids. Germline CDR1 reads SGHRS; CDR2 reads YFSETQ. CDR3 in DNA: TGCGCCAGCAGCTGGGATGGGAGCGAAAATGAGCAGTTCTTC. This encodes CASSWDGSENEQFF.

About this clone: Other nucleotide sequences in the sample specify the same CDR3. CDR3: CASRRGPNEKLFF. CDR3 coding DNA: TGTGCCAGCCGCAGGGGTCCTAATGAAAAACTGTTTTTT. The chain combines TRBV27 with TRBJ1-4, with TRBD1 as a possible D gene (6 bases). V was clipped by 8 bases and J by 3 bases, with 10 bases between them. The CDR3 runs to 13 residues. Germline V CDR1 and CDR2: MNHEY, SMNVEV (reference sequence).

This sequence joins TRBV4-2 and TRBJ2-2; D is possibly TRBD1 (5 bases). Germline loops: CDR1 LGHNA, CDR2 YNFKEQ. The germline V and J ends were trimmed by 6 bases and 0 bases, with 20 bases remaining between them. The CDR3 runs to 18 residues. Here the CDR3 reads CASSNDLQVLSNTGELFF. DNA for the CDR3: TGTGCCAGCAGTAACGACCTACAGGTCCTCTCGAACACCGGGGAGCTGTTTTTT.

The CDR3 bases are TGTGCCAGCAGGGGGCCGTCGGGGAGGAATGAGCAGTTCTTC. Translation: CASRGPSGRNEQFF. This sequence joins TRBV7-2 and TRBJ2-1; D might be TRBD2 (6 bases). The CDR3 covers 14 residues. Trimming removed 6 bases from V and 7 bases from J, with 16 bases in between. Per the germline V gene, CDR1 is SGHTA and CDR2 is FQGNSA.

This chain links TRBV11-2 with TRBJ2-1; 7 nucleotides line up with TRBD1. The V gene end was trimmed by 5 bases and the J gene end by 4 bases; junction bases not matched to a gene: 8. The germline V gene has CDR1 SGHAT and CDR2 FQNNGV. The CDR3 is 15 amino acids. The chain's CDR3 is CASSRNRGGYNEQFF. The CDR3 DNA reads TGTGCCAGCAGCCGCAACAGGGGTGGGTACAATGAGCAGTTCTTC.

This chain joins TRBV4-1 and TRBJ1-2; the D gene is possibly TRBD1 (6 bases). The CDR3 has 15 amino acids. V gave up 3 bases and J gave up 4 bases, with 15 bases separating them. Germline V gene data show CDR1 as MGHRA and CDR2 as YSYEKL. CDR3 sequence (DNA): TGCGCCAGCAGCCACTCGCCCGGGACAATCTATGGCTACACCTTC. Translated: CASSHSPGTIYGYTF.

CDR3 nucleotides: TGTGCCAGCAGCTCGGGACTAGCGGGAGTCTCCGGCGGCGAATTCTACGAGCAGTACTTC. Translated: CASSSGLAGVSGGEFYEQYF. The chain links TRBV4-2 to TRBJ2-7; 14 positions agree with TRBD2. Germline lookup yields CDR1 LGHNA and CDR2 YNFKEQ. The CDR3 runs to 20 residues. V dropped 5 bases and J dropped 3; count of bases not matched to a gene: 18.

J is TRBJ2-3 and V is TRBV19; no reliable D call. Germline-derived CDR1 and CDR2 are LNHDA and SQIVND (reference sequence). The CDR3 runs 13 residues. V was cut by 3 bases and J by 4 bases, with 8 bases left in between. CDR3 loop: CASSISAADTQYF. CDR3 bases: TGTGCCAGTAGTATTTCCGCGGCAGATACGCAGTATTTT. Drawing the rest from reference TRBV19 and TRBJ2-3, the complete variable domain is DGGITQSPKYLFRKEGQNVTLSCEQNLNHDAMYWYRQDPGQGLRLIYYSQIVNDFQKGDIAEGYSVSREKKESFPLTVTSAQKNPTAFYLCASSISAADTQYFGPGTRLTVL.

The chain is built from TRBV5-1 and TRBJ2-5, with 13 bases that match TRBD2. The CDR3 totals 16 residues. V shed 3 bases and J 5 bases; nucleotides not matched to a gene: 7. Germline V CDR1 and CDR2: SGHRS, YFSETQ. The CDR3 sequence is CASSSRLAGGVETQYF. The CDR3 DNA follows: TGCGCCAGCAGCTCGAGACTAGCGGGAGGAGTGGAGACCCAGTACTTC.

V usage is TRBV30 and J usage is TRBJ1-6, with TRBD1 as a possible D gene (5 bases). Trimming stripped 6 bases from V and 14 bases from J, with 14 bases between. The CDR3 runs 11 residues. Germline CDR1 reads GTSNPN; CDR2 reads SVGIG (reference sequence). Here the CDR3 DNA reads TGTGCCTGCACCTGGGACTGGGCCCTCCACTTT. Translated: CACTWDWALHF. Full variable domain (remainder filled in from reference TRBV30 and TRBJ1-6): SQTIHQWPATLVQPVGSPLSLECTVEGTSNPNLYWYRQAAGRGLQLLFYSVGIGQISSEVPQNLSASRPQDRQFILSSKKLLLSDSGFYLCACTWDWALHFGNGTRLTVT.

This chain links TRBV19 with TRBJ1-1; TRBD1 agrees at 8 bases. CDR1 LNHDA and CDR2 SQIVND come from the germline V gene (reference sequence). V shed 5 bases, J shed 1 base, and the junction held 6 bases outside the gene matches. CDR3 length: 15 residues. CDR3 loop: CASSLPGTGNTEAFF. The DNA for the CDR3 is TGTGCCAGTAGTCTCCCCGGGACAGGGAACACTGAAGCTTTCTTT. The entire variable domain, with the rest obtained from reference TRBV19 and TRBJ1-1, is as follows: DGGITQSPKYLFRKEGQNVTLSCEQNLNHDAMYWYRQDPGQGLRLIYYSQIVNDFQKGDIAEGYSVSREKKESFPLTVTSAQKNPTAFYLCASSLPGTGNTEAFFGQGTRLTVV.

The chain recombines TRBV5-6 with TRBJ2-1; no firm D call. This CDR3 has 14 amino acids. V shed 4 bases and J shed 5 bases, with 13 bases lying between them. The germline V gene has CDR1 SGHDT and CDR2 YYEEEE. For the CDR3, the DNA is TGTGCCAGCAGCCCCAAGGGAAGGGACAATGAGCAGTTCTTC. Residues: CASSPKGRDNEQFF. The variable domain in full, completed from reference TRBV5-6 and TRBJ2-1, reads DAGVTQSPTHLIKTRGQQVTLRCSPKSGHDTVSWYQQALGQGPQFIFQYYEEEERQRGNFPDRFSGHQFPNYSSELNVNALLLGDSALYLCASSPKGRDNEQFFGPGTRLTVL.

This clone has just a few counts. V gene TRBV2 combines with J gene TRBJ2-3; D call uncertain. In germline, CDR1 is SNHLY, CDR2 FYNNEI. Trimming pared 8 bases from V and 0 bases from J, leaving 12 bases between. The CDR3 consists of 14 residues. Here the CDR3 reads CASRMLTSTDTQYF. As DNA, the CDR3 is TGTGCCAGCCGGATGTTAACTAGCACAGATACGCAGTATTTT.

V is TRBV6-4 and J is TRBJ2-5; no reliable D call. The CDR3 extends over 13 amino acids. V shed 6 bases and J shed 5 bases, with 13 bases lying between them. The germline V gene encodes CDR1 MRHNA and CDR2 SNTAGT. The CDR3 DNA follows: TGTGCCAGCAGGACTGGGAAGGCGGAGACCCAGTACTTC. Amino acids: CASRTGKAETQYF.

The rearrangement links TRBV28 to TRBJ2-3; a weak D match, TRBD2 (5 bases). V shed 2 bases and J shed 1 base, with 10 bases lying between them. CDR3 length: 15 residues. Per germline, CDR1 MDHEN and CDR2 SYDVKM. The CDR3 here is CASSLTGVGTDTQYF. For the CDR3, the DNA is TGTGCCAGCAGTTTAACCGGGGTCGGCACAGATACGCAGTATTTT. Combining the CDR3 with reference TRBV28 and TRBJ2-3 gives the whole variable domain DVKVTQSSRYLVKRTGEKVFLECVQDMDHENMFWYRQDPGLGLRLIYFSYDVKMKEKGDIPEGYSVSREKKERFSLILESASTNQTSMYLCASSLTGVGTDTQYFGPGTRLTVL.

The chain links TRBV6-4 to TRBJ2-7; D is tentatively TRBD1 or TRBD2 (5 bases each). Germline assignment: CDR1 MRHNA and CDR2 SNTAGT. This CDR3 region has 16 residues. V lost 7 bases, J lost 3 bases, and 22 bases lay in between. This chain's CDR3 is CASKGQKGRPHYEQYF. Written as DNA, the CDR3 is TGTGCCAGCAAGGGGCAGAAGGGACGCCCCCACTACGAGCAGTACTTC.

The rearrangement joins TRBV9 to TRBJ1-5; maybe TRBD1 (6 bases). Trimming took off 4 bases at V and 6 bases at J, with 11 bases between the two ends. Germline-derived CDR1 and CDR2 are SGDLS and YYNGEE. CDR3 length: 13 amino acids. In DNA, the CDR3 is TGTGCCAGCAGCAAGGGGGGGGCTCAGCCCCAGCATTTT. The encoded protein is CASSKGGAQPQHF.

The chain has TRBV19 and TRBJ1-1; unclear D gene. The V gene lost 4 bases and the J gene lost 3 bases, with 9 bases spanning the gap. This CDR3 is 13 amino acids long. In germline, CDR1 is LNHDA, CDR2 SQIVND (reference sequence). CDR3 nucleotides: TGTGCCAGTAGTAGACGATTCGACACTGAAGCTTTCTTT. Its translation: CASSRRFDTEAFF.

This clone was recorded once. The CDR3: CSVEAPGLQETQYF. The CDR3 nucleotides are TGCAGCGTTGAAGCCCCGGGACTCCAAGAGACCCAGTACTTC. The chain employs TRBV29-1 and TRBJ2-5; perhaps TRBD2 as D (6 bases). Per germline, CDR1 SQVTM and CDR2 ANQGSEA. The V and J ends lost 1 base and 1 base respectively, with 10 bases between them. This CDR3 spans 14 amino acids.

As concerns this clone: Other DNA sequences in the same sample also yield this CDR3. The chain recombines TRBV19 with TRBJ1-4, with a possible D match to TRBD1 (5 bases). Germline values: CDR1 LNHDA, CDR2 SQIVND (reference sequence). Trimming removed 5 bases from V and 3 bases from J, with 13 bases in between. The CDR3 is 15 amino acids. CDR3 sequence (DNA): TGTGCCAGTAGTCCAAGCAGGGCCTCTAATGAAAAACTGTTTTTT. Protein product: CASSPSRASNEKLFF.

The V gene is TRBV4-1, the J gene TRBJ1-1; maybe TRBD1 (5 bases). Between the trimmed V and J ends, which lost 2 bases and 10 bases, there was a span of 8 bases. The CDR3 is 11 residues long. The germline CDR1 and CDR2 sequences are MGHRA and YSYEKL. The DNA of the CDR3 is TGCGCCAGCAGCCAAACAGGTAGAGCTTTCTTT. Its protein product is CASSQTGRAFF.

The genes are TRBV10-3 and TRBJ2-1, with D maybe TRBD2 (6 bases). From germline, CDR1 is ENHRY and CDR2 SYGVKD. The CDR3 runs 16 residues. Trimming took 7 bases from V and 5 from J, leaving 21 bases between them. As DNA, the CDR3 is TGTGCCATCACCCTTAACGGGAGTGATTTAAACAATGAGCAGTTCTTC. It encodes CAITLNGSDLNNEQFF.